Listed below are T cell receptor beta chains from one sample, sequenced in a study of T cells expressing NK-cell markers. TCRdb re-called the 5' RACE reads and catalogs CDR3 proteins one per entry, DNA excluded. The sample table sets out 250,000 to 300,000 distinct CDR3 sequences. The material sequenced was blood T cells: a sorted CD56 or NKG2C T cell subset, CD4+ or CD8+ T cells, or bulk PBMC T cells (not recorded which). The receptors were sampled from a woman aged 18 to 75 in good health. Each CDR3 is given with its conserved first and last residue. The order of the fields is V gene, J gene, CDR3 protein.

>TRBV7-2|TRBJ2-4
CASSSSGALGVDIQYF
>TRBV25-1|TRBJ2-1
CASSEFAGVYNEQFF
>TRBV12-3/TRBV12-4|TRBJ2-3
CASSFGSTRTDTQYF
>TRBV9|TRBJ2-2
CASSANRGTGELFF
>TRBV7-9|TRBJ2-3
CASSLDGRARDTQYF
>TRBV7-2|TRBJ2-7
CASSFRGGTYEQYF
>TRBV28|TRBJ2-1
CASSGSGSSYNEQFF
>TRBV6-2/TRBV6-3|TRBJ2-7
CASSYLDRSFYEQYF
>TRBV20-1|TRBJ2-3
CSAQTSGRRTDTQYF
>TRBV10-3|TRBJ2-1
CAISDRLVAGAKNEQFF
>TRBV5-1|TRBJ1-6
CASSLEGVNSPLHF
>TRBV7-2|TRBJ2-1
CASSLVGNRGRGEQFF
>TRBV5-4|TRBJ2-1
CASSFLAVRGNEQFF
>TRBV3-1|TRBJ2-3
CASSRQDSSWDTQYF
>TRBV28|TRBJ1-5
CASSQARHQPQHF
>TRBV20-1|TRBJ2-1
CSADQLTSGRLNEQFF
>TRBV2|TRBJ2-5
CASRPGTSGGVNQETQYF
>TRBV25-1|TRBJ2-7
CASSPTGTDADLTSGRTYEQYF
>TRBV6-6|TRBJ1-4
CASSYQSHEKLFF
>TRBV5-1|TRBJ2-5
CASADRDETQYF
>TRBV20-1|TRBJ2-4
CSAQPGYTLNIQYF
>TRBV2|TRBJ2-5
CASSVDRGLQETQYF
>TRBV27|TRBJ2-5
CASSFAGRGETQYF
>TRBV11-2|TRBJ2-3
CASSLPGTGYTDTQYF
>TRBV6-6|TRBJ2-2
CAGGTSASGELFF
>TRBV7-9|TRBJ2-2
CASRQPRVGTGELFF
>TRBV28|TRBJ2-1
CASSPDRGNVNNEQFF
>TRBV6-1|TRBJ2-5
CASQGTAYQETQYF
>TRBV27|TRBJ1-6
CASSSLTGGLNSPLHF
>TRBV7-2|TRBJ2-1
CASSSISRLVYNEQFF
>TRBV5-4|TRBJ1-3
CASSSRGQTGGNTIYF
>TRBV28|TRBJ1-5
CASSLGGVEFYQPQHF
>TRBV5-4|TRBJ2-3
CASSSIRGGPTDTQYF
>TRBV29-1|TRBJ2-1
CSVEDGGWLRPSYNEQFF
>TRBV29-1|TRBJ2-6
CSAASGTGISGANVLTF
>TRBV5-1|TRBJ2-2
CASSLRTGDTGELFF
>TRBV19|TRBJ1-5
CASNLQGAGNQPQHF
>TRBV12-3/TRBV12-4|TRBJ2-3
CASSLRAGGPRTDTQYF
>TRBV6-5|TRBJ2-3
CASSSFGAGLSTDTQYF
>TRBV28|TRBJ2-7
CASSPTPTGSYEQYF
>TRBV6-5|TRBJ2-7
CASSYSRGADGEQYF
>TRBV20-1|TRBJ1-6
CSARDRGYRANSPLHF
>TRBV7-9|TRBJ1-6
CASSSRTQYNSPLHF
>TRBV11-2|TRBJ1-1
CASSPRDRASEAFF
>TRBV7-9|TRBJ2-3
CASSSGGRRGATDTQYF
>TRBV24-1|TRBJ2-1
CATSGVRRNEQFF
>TRBV29-1|TRBJ1-2
CSVEGQTAYGYTF
>TRBV4-2|TRBJ2-1
CASSQEPGLAHNEQFF
>TRBV27|TRBJ1-5
CASSLRGYYSNQPQHF
>TRBV12-3/TRBV12-4|TRBJ2-3
CASRPGGTTDTQYF
>TRBV4-3|TRBJ2-2
CASSSSAGELFF
>TRBV20-1|TRBJ2-7
CSAKADSLGWRHEQYF
>TRBV20-1|TRBJ2-7
CSARGEGEQYF
>TRBV29-1|TRBJ2-3
CSVAAGSQDTQYF
>TRBV5-6|TRBJ2-7
CASSSWTSGSYEQYF
>TRBV7-2|TRBJ2-5
CAASFRSGETQYF
>TRBV6-4|TRBJ1-2
CASRISGDSYGYTF
>TRBV4-2|TRBJ2-7
CASSQEEGSWDSYEQYF
>TRBV10-3|TRBJ1-1
CAISLGFDTEAFF